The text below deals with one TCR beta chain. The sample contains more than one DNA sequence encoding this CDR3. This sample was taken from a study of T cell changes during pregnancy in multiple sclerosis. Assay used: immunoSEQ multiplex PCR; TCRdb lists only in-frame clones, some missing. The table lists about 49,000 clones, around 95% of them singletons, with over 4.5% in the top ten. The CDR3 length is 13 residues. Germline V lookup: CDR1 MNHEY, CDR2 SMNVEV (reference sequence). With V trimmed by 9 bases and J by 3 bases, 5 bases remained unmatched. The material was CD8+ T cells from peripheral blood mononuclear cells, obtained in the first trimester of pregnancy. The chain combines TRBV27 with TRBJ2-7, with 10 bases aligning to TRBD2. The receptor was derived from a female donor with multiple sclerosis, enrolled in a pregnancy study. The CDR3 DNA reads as TGTGCCAGTTCGAGGACTAGCGGCTACGAGCAGTACTTC. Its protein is CASSRTSGYEQYF.